The 9 T cell receptor beta chains listed next were all sequenced from one sample in a study of PD-L1 blockade in urothelial cancer. Time point reported: pretreatment peripheral blood. Profiled with immunoSEQ multiplex PCR; TCRdb holds only in-frame clones, not every one. Of roughly 30,000 clones listed, over 75% were seen once; the top ten hold approximately 14%. Sequenced material: PBMCs, taken around atezolizumab (anti-PD-L1) treatment. These receptors all come from a man aged 60-69 years with urothelial cancer.

The V call is TRBV27, the J call TRBJ2-4, with 8 bases lining up with TRBD2. Germline CDR1 MNHEY, CDR2 SMNVEV (reference sequence). V was clipped by 2 bases and J by 1 base; unmatched bases: 7. The CDR3 length is 17 residues. The DNA of the CDR3 is TGTGCCAGCAGTTTAAAGGACGGGAGGGGGGCCAAAAACATTCAGTACTTC. Protein: CASSLKDGRGAKNIQYF.

The chain is built from TRBV28 and TRBJ2-5; D possibly corresponds to TRBD1 (6 bases). Trimming pared 8 bases from V and 2 bases from J, leaving 12 bases between. Germline-derived CDR1 and CDR2 are MDHEN and SYDVKM. This CDR3 region has 13 residues. This chain's CDR3 is CASGPGQQETQYF. The CDR3 DNA reads as TGTGCCAGCGGACCGGGACAACAAGAGACCCAGTACTTC.

This clone was seen a few times. The chain has TRBV6-1 and TRBJ2-5; D may be TRBD1 (6 bases). The CDR3 loop spans 16 amino acids. The V gene's germline CDR1 is MNHNS and CDR2 SASEGT. Trimming cost V 0 bases and J 2 bases, with 13 bases left between them. The CDR3 region has the DNA TGTGCCAGCAGTGAAGCGCAGCAGGGGATACAAGAGACCCAGTACTTC. It codes for CASSEAQQGIQETQYF.

The CDR3 spells CASSSTGGSTEAFF. CDR3 sequence (DNA): TGTGCCAGCAGCTCGACAGGGGGGTCCACTGAAGCTTTCTTT. This chain uses TRBV6-4 with TRBJ1-1; TRBD1 matches 9 bases. Trimming removed 6 bases from V and 4 bases from J; junction bases left unmatched: 6. Germline-derived CDR1 and CDR2 are MRHNA and SNTAGT. This CDR3 has 14 residues.

This chain joins TRBV28 and TRBJ2-5, with D possibly being TRBD1 (6 bases). Trimming left V 8 bases short and J 1 base short, with 11 bases between. This CDR3 has 13 amino acids. Germline V lookup: CDR1 MDHEN, CDR2 SYDVKM. DNA for the CDR3: TGTGCCAGCTTACAGGGAACCCAAGAGACCCAGTACTTC. Translating it yields CASLQGTQETQYF.

The chain has TRBV6-5 and TRBJ1-3; 9 bases align to TRBD1. The V gene end was trimmed by 4 bases and the J gene end by 2 bases; junction bases not matched to a gene: 6. The germline V gene encodes CDR1 MNHEY and CDR2 SVGAGI. The CDR3 sequence is 16 residues long. CDR3 sequence: CASSWTGDRTGNTIYF. In DNA, the CDR3 is TGTGCCAGCAGTTGGACAGGGGACCGCACTGGAAACACCATATATTTT.

This clone was detected only once. The chain links TRBV9 to TRBJ2-3; tentatively, D is TRBD2 (5 bases). Trimming took 4 bases from V and 3 from J, leaving 21 bases between them. Germline V gene sequence: CDR1 SGDLS, CDR2 YYNGEE. The CDR3 length is 17 residues. CDR3 DNA: TGTGCCAGCAGCACAACCACCCCAGGACTCGCTACAGATACGCAGTATTTT. Amino acid sequence: CASSTTTPGLATDTQYF.

The genes are TRBV21-1 and TRBJ2-1; the table's D call, TRBD2, has no DNA check behind it. TRBV21-1 is a documented pseudogene. There are 14 residues in the CDR3. The CDR3 sequence: CASHRTSGNDEQFF. CDR3 DNA: TGTGCCAGCCACAGGACTAGCGGGAACGATGAGCAGTTCTTC.

This clone has just one count. The chain carries TRBV6-5 and TRBJ2-5; D is perhaps TRBD1 (6 bases). The CDR3 is made up of 15 amino acids. Germline values: CDR1 MNHEY, CDR2 SVGAGI. The V gene lost 1 base and the J gene lost 2 bases, with 11 bases spanning the gap. The CDR3, as DNA: TGTGCCAGCAGTTACTTCGGTAGGGGGCAAGAGACCCAGTACTTC. Its translation is CASSYFGRGQETQYF.